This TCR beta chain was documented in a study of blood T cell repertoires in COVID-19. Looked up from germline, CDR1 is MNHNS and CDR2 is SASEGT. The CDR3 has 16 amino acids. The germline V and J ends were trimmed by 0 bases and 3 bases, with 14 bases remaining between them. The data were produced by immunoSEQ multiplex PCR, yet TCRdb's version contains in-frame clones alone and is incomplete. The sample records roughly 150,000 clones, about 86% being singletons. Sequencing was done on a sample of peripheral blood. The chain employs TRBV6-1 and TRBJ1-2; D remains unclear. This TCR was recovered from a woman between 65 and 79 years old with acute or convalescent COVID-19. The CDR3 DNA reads TGTGCCAGCAGTGAAGCGCCGGCAGGTAACGACTATGGCTACACCTTC. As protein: CASSEAPAGNDYGYTF.